This note documents a single T cell receptor (beta chain) sequence. Its binding antigen is unknown. There are no base qualities to consult, and no much larger clone falls within one base. TCR CDR3 regions were amplified from genomic DNA by multiplex PCR using the deep immunoSEQ assay. For each cell subset, the extracted genomic DNA was distributed evenly across all wells of several immunoSEQ 96-well plates, and each plate served as one replicate. Each replicate PCR for sorted subsets received 150 to 250 ng genomic DNA, equal to 28,000 or so T cell genomes. Purified libraries were quantified with a Qubit 3.0 fluorometer, sized on a Bioanalyzer 2100, and re-quantified with the KAPA Library Quantification kit. Each immunoSEQ 96-well plate was sequenced on its own single-read 150-cycle Illumina NextSeq 550 flow cell. Turning to the authors' computational methods: Because the immunoSEQ output held only junctional sequences and lacked quality scores, the filtering could not match the filtering applied to full-length reads. Sequences were annotated with PyIR, a Python wrapper for IgBLAST v1.9, using IMGT germline references to assign V/J genes and CDR3. Reads with weak V/J assignments (E-value above 1e-6), missing CDR3, stop codons, out-of-frame junctions, or ambiguous translated residues were removed. V3J clonotypes were defined as sequences sharing the same inferred V gene, J gene, and CDR3 amino acid sequence. Percentage overlap between repertoires was calculated by dividing the number of shared unique clonotypes by the size of the smaller repertoire. Repertoire richness was assessed with RTK rarefaction, the Chao1 estimator, and Recon v2.1 estimates of unobserved clonotypes. For all TCRbeta clonotypes obtained by the gDNA method from several donors, generation probabilities were computed with OLGA. The immuneACCESS repertoire file appears here via TCRdb, limited to in-frame rearrangements. These files lack a portion of the clones; in checked studies, under half of the deficit traces to unresolved V genes, and the cause of the others is not known. Clone size and V and J calls were adopted from that table, with D and trimming inferred from the DNA. This sample has approximately 2,200,000 clones in its table, and about 93% of those were observed once. Jointly, the top ten make up about 1.8% of the sample.

For the CD8 naive samples, CD45RO-negative cells were positively selected for CCR7, yielding a CD45RA+CCR7+ population from which TemRA cells were excluded. The donors were healthy, HIV-negative adults with no recently reported acute infections or vaccinations. Only Caucasian adults living in Nashville, Tennessee, USA were represented among the donors. Blood was obtained by leukapheresis, after which PBMCs were separated by Ficoll-Histopaque density gradient centrifugation and cryopreserved in liquid nitrogen vapor phase. Analytical flow cytometry was used to check the purity and quantity of each magnetically sorted T cell population. From each sorted fraction, genomic DNA was isolated and quantified by UV absorbance on a Nanodrop 2000c. CDR1 SGHDN and CDR2 FVKESK were looked up in the germline V gene. The CDR3 contains 14 residues, cysteine and phenylalanine counted. CDR3 DNA only is kept here, 42 bases in frame from base 1. Cut back by 7 bases and 5 bases, the V and J ends lie 17 bases apart.

These data come from a study of shared clonotypes between healthy human individuals (dated by TCRdb to 2020 to 2022). With respect to the entire study: A couple of women and three men aged 18 to 49 years were included in the cohort. For each donor, CD4 naive and CD4 memory were each run on three plates, CD8 naive on two plates, and CD8 memory on one plate. Blood TCR repertoires of several healthy adults were deeply sequenced to estimate repertoire size and the extent of clonotype sharing between individuals. Different laboratories and diverse techniques were used to prepare libraries and sequence TCR repertoires, to increase sequencing depth and limit assay-specific biases. Leukapheresis yielded between about 0.9 and 9 billion PBMCs per donor. The research as a whole found: Sampling was restricted to blood, and TCR repertoires in tissues likely differ from the TCR repertoires found in blood. Incomplete sequencing was indicated by rarefaction of sorted-subset datasets, despite the large sequencing depth. Pairwise subsampling indicated that sequencing depth was expected to affect the degree of clonotype sharing among donors. Because the study included a small number of donors, the genetic and exposure-history diversity represented was limited. Compared with non-shared clonotypes, clonotypes shared by all four sorted-subset donors had higher generation probabilities. Sharing across a few donors was observed for approximately 5% of naive CD4, less than 4% of naive CD8, 2.3% of memory CD4, and roughly 0.43% of memory CD8 clonotypes. Naive subsets generally had larger estimated clonotype richness than memory subsets.

This sequence uses TRBV14 and TRBJ2-5; the D segment may tentatively be TRBD1 or TRBD2, each giving 6 matched bases. The sequencing sample was made of naive CD8+ T cells from PBMCs. What this sample's cell subset or site label stands for: CD45RA+CCR7+. The TCR was taken from a young man in good health. Some clones in this sample may be carry-over from other donors' samples. The nucleotide sequence reads as follows: TGTGCCAGCAAAATTCCGGGGGCAAGGGAGACCCAGTACTTC. Translation gives CASKIPGARETQYF.